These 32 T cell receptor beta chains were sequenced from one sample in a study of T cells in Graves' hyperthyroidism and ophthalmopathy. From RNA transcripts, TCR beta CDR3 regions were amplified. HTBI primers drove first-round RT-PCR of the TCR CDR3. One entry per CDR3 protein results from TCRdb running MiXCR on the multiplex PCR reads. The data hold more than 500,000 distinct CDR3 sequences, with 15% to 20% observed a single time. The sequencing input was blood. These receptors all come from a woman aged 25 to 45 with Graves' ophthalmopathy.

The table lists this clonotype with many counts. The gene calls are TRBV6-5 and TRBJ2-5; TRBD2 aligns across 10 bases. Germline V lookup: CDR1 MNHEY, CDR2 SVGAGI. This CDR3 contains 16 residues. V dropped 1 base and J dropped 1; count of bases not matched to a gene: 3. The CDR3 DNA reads TGTGCCAGCAGTTACTGGGCTAGCGGGAGCCAAGAGACCCAGTACTTC. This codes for CASSYWASGSQETQYF.

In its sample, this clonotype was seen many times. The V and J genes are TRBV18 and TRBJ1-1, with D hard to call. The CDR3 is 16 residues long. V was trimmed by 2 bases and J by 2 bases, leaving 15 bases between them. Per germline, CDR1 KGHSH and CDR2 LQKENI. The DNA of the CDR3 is TGTGCCAGCTCACCAGCGGAAGCAGGACTCAACACTGAAGCTTTCTTT. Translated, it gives CASSPAEAGLNTEAFF.

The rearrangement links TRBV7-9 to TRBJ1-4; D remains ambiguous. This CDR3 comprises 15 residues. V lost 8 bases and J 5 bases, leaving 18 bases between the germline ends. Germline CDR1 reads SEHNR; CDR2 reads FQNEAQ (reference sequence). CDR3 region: CASEERGGLNEKLFF. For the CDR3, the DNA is TGTGCCAGCGAGGAGCGGGGAGGCTTAAATGAAAAACTGTTTTTT.

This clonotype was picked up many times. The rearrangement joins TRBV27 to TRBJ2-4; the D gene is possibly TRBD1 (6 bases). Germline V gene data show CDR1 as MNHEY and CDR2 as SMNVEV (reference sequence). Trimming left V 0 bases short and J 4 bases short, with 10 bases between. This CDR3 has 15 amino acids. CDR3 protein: CASSLSGHGKNIQYF. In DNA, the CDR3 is TGTGCCAGCAGTTTATCGGGACACGGAAAAAACATTCAGTACTTC.

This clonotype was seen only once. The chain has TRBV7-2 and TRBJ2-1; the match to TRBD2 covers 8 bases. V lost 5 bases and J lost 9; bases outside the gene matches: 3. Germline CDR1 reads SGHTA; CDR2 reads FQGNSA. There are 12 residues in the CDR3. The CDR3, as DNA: TGTGCCAGCAGCCAAGCGGGAGCTGAGCAGTTCTTC. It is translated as CASSQAGAEQFF.

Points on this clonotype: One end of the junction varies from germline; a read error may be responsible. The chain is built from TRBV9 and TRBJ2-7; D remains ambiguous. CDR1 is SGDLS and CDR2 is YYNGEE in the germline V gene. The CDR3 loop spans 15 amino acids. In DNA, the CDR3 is TGTGCCAGCAGGGTAGGAGACGGCGGCTCCTACGAGCAGTACTTC. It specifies CASRVGDGGSYEQYF.

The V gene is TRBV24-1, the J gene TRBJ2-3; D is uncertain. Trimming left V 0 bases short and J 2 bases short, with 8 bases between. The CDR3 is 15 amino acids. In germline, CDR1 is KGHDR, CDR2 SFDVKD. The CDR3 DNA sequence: TGTGCCACCAGTGATTTGCAAACAGACACAGATACGCAGTATTTT. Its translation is CATSDLQTDTDTQYF.

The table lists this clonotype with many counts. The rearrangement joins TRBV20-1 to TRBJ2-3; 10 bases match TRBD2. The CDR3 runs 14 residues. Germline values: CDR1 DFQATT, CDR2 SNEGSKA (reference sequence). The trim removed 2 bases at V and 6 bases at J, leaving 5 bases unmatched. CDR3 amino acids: CSARLAGASDTQYF. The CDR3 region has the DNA TGCAGTGCTAGACTAGCGGGAGCGTCCGATACGCAGTATTTT.

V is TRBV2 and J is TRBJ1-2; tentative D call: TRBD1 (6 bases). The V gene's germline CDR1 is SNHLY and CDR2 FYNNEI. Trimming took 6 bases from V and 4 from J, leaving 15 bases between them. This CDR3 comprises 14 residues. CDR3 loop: CASSQTGPFYGYTF. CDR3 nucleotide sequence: TGTGCCAGCAGCCAGACAGGCCCCTTCTATGGCTACACCTTC.

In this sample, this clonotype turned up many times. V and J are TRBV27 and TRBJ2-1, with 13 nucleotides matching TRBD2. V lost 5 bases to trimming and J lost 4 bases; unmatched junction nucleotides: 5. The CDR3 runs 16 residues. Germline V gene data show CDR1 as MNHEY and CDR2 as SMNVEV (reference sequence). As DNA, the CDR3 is TGTGCCAGCAGTCCCCCGGGACTAGCGGGGTACAATGAGCAGTTCTTC. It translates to CASSPPGLAGYNEQFF.

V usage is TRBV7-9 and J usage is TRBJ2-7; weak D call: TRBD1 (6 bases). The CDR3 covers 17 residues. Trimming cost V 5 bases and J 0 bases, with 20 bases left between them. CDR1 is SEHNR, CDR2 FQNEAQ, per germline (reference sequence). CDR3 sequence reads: CASSPNPGQSSSYEQYF. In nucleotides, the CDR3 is TGTGCCAGCAGCCCTAACCCCGGACAGTCGAGCTCCTACGAGCAGTACTTC. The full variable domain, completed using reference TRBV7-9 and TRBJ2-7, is DTGVSQNPRHKITKRGQNVTFRCDPISEHNRLYWYRQTLGQGPEFLTYFQNEAQLEKSRLLSDRFSAERPKGSFSTLEIQRTEQGDSAMYLCASSPNPGQSSSYEQYFGPGTRLTVT.

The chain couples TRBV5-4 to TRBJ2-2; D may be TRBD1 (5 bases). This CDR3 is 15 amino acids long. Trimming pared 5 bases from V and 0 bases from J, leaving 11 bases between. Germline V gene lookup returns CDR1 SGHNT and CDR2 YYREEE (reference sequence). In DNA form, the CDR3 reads TGTGCCAGCAGTCTGGACACCTCGAACACCGGGGAGCTGTTTTTT. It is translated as CASSLDTSNTGELFF.

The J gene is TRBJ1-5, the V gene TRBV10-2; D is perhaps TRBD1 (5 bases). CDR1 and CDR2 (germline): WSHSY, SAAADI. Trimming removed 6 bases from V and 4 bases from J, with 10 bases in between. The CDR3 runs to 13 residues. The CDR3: CASRMGVNQPQHF. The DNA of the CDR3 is TGCGCCAGCAGGATGGGGGTAAATCAGCCCCAGCATTTT.

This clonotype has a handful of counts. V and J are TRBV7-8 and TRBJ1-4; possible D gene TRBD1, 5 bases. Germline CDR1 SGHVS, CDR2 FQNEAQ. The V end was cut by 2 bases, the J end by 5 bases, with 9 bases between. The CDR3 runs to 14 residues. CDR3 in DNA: TGTGCCAGCAGCTTACTCGGGGCCAATGAAAAACTGTTTTTT. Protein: CASSLLGANEKLFF. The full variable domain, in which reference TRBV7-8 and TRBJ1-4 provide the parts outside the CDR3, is GAGVSQSPRYKVAKRGQDVALRCDPISGHVSLFWYQQALGQGPEFLTYFQNEAQLDKSGLPSDRFFAERPEGSVSTLKIQRTQQEDSAVYLCASSLLGANEKLFFGSGTQLSVL.

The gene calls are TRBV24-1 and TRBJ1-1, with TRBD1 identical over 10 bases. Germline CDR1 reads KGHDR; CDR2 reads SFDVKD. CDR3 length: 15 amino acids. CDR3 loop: CATDRGRSSRTEAFF. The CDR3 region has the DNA TGTGCAACCGACAGGGGGCGTTCATCGAGGACTGAAGCTTTCTTT.

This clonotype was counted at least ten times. CDR3 region: CAWSRSRRETQYF. As DNA, the CDR3 is TGTGCCTGGAGCCGCTCGCGGCGGGAGACCCAGTACTTC. The chain employs TRBV30 and TRBJ2-5; unclear D gene. Germline assignment: CDR1 GTSNPN and CDR2 SVGIG (reference sequence). V was pared by 3 bases and J by 5 bases, with 13 bases between. The CDR3 loop spans 13 amino acids.

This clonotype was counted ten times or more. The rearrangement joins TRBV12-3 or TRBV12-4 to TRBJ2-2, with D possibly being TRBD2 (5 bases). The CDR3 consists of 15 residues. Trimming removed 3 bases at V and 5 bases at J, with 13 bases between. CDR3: CASSLRVLWTGELFF. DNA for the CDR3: TGTGCCAGCAGTTTGAGGGTGTTGTGGACCGGGGAGCTGTTTTTT.

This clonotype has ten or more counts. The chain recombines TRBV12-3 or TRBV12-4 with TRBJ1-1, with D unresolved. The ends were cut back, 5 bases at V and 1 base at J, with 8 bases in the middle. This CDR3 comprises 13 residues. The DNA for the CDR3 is TGTGCCAGCAGTCAAGGGCCGAACACTGAAGCTTTCTTT. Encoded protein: CASSQGPNTEAFF.

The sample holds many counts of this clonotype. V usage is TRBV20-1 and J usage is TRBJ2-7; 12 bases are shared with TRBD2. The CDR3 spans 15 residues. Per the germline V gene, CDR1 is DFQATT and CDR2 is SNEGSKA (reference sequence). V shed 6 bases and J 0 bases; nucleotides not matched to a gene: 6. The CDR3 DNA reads TGCAGTGCCCGGGGACTAGCGGGTAGCTCCTACGAGCAGTACTTC. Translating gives CSARGLAGSSYEQYF.

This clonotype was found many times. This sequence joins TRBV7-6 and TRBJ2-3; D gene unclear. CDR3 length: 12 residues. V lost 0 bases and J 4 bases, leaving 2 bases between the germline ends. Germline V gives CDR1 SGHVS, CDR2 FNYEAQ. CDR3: CASSLAPDTQYF. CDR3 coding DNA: TGTGCCAGCAGCTTAGCGCCAGATACGCAGTATTTT. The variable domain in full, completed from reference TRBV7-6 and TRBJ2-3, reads GAGVSQSPRYKVTKRGQDVALRCDPISGHVSLYWYRQALGQGPEFLTYFNYEAQQDKSGLPNDRFSAERPEGSISTLTIQRTEQRDSAMYRCASSLAPDTQYFGPGTRLTVL.

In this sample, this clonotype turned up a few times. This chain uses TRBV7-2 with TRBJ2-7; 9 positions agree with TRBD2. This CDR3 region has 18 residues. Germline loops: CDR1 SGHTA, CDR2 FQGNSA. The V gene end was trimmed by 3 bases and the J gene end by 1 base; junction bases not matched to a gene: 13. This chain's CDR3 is CASSLPRSSGRSSYEQYF. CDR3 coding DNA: TGTGCCAGCAGCTTGCCCCGGTCAAGCGGGAGGTCTTCCTACGAGCAGTACTTC.

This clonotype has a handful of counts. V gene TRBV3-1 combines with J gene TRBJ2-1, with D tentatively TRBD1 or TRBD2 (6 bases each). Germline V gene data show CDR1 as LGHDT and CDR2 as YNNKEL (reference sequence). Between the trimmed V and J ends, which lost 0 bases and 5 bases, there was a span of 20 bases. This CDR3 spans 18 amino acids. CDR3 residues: CASSQEGGLGGAHNEQFF. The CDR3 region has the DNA TGTGCCAGCAGCCAAGAGGGGGGCCTTGGGGGAGCCCACAATGAGCAGTTCTTC.

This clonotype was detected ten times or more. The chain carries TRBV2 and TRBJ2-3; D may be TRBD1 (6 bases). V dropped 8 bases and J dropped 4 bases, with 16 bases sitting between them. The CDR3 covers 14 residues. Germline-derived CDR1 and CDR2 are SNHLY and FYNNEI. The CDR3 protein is CASPSGHMADTQYF. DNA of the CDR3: TGTGCCAGCCCCTCGGGACACATGGCAGATACGCAGTATTTT.

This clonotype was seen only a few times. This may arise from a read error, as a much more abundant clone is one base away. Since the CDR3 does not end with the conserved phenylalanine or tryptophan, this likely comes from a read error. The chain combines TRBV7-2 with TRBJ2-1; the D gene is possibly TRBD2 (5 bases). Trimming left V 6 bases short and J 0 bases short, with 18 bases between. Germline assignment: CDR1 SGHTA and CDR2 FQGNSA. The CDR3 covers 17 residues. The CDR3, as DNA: TGTGCCAGCAGTGCCCCGACTACCTTGAGCTCCTACAATGAGCAGTTCCTC. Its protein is CASSAPTTLSSYNEQFL.

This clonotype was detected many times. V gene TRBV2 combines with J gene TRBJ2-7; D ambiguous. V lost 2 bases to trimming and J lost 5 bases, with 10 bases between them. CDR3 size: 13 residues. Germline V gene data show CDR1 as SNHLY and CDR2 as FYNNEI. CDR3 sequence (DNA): TGTGCCAGCAGTGAATCAATTTTGGACGAGCAGTACTTC. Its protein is CASSESILDEQYF.

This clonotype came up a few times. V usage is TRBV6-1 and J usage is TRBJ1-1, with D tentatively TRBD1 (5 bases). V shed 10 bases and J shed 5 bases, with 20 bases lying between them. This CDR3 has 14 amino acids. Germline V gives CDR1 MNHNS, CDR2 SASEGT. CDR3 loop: CATTPGTGGTEAFF. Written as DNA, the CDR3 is TGTGCCACGACCCCGGGAACAGGTGGAACTGAAGCTTTCTTT.

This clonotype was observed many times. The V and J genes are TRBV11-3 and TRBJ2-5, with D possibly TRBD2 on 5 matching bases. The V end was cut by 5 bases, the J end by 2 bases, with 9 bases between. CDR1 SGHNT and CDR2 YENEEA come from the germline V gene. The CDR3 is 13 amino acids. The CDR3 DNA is TGTGCCAGCAGCCGGCCGGGACAAGAGACCCAGTACTTC. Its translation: CASSRPGQETQYF.

The CDR3 nucleotides read TGTGCCAGCAGCCAAGACAACCGCGGCTATGGCTACACCTTC. Protein: CASSQDNRGYGYTF. This sequence joins TRBV3-1 and TRBJ1-2, with D hard to call. The V end lost 0 bases, the J end lost 4 bases, and 9 bases lay between the germline ends. This CDR3 is built from 14 residues. The germline V gene has CDR1 LGHDT and CDR2 YNNKEL (reference sequence).

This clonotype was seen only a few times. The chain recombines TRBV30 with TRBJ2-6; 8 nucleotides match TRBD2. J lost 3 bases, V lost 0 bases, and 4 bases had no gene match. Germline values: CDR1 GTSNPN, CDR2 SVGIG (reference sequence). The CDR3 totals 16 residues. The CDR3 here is CAWSVRGGSGANVLTF. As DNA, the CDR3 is TGTGCCTGGAGTGTACGGGGGGGCAGTGGGGCCAACGTCCTGACTTTC.

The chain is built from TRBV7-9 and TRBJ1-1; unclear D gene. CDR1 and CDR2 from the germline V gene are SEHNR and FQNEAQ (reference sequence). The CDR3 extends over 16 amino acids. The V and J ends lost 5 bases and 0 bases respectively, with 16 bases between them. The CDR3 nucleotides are TGTGCCAGCAGCCCCTCTGACTCTTCCGTGAACACTGAAGCTTTCTTT. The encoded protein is CASSPSDSSVNTEAFF.

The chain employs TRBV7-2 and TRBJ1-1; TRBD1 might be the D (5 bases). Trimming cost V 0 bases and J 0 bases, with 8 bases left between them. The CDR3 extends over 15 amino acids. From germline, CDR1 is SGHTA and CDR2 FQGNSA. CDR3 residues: CASSLALTVNTEAFF. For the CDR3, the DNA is TGTGCCAGCAGCTTAGCGTTGACAGTGAACACTGAAGCTTTCTTT.

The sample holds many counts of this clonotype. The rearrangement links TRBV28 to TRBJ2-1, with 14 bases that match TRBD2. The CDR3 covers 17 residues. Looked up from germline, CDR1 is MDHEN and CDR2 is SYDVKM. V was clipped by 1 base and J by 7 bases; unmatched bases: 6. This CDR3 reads CASSLSTGLAGDNEQFF. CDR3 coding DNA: TGTGCCAGCAGTTTATCAACGGGACTAGCGGGAGATAATGAGCAGTTCTTC.